This T cell receptor (beta chain) was retrieved from a study of blood T cell repertoires in COVID-19. Produced via immunoSEQ multiplex PCR; TCRdb's table is partial and in-frame only. The sample lists under 250,000 clones; about 82% were seen once. Material for sequencing was peripheral blood. The origin of this receptor is a woman aged 80 or older with COVID-19, enrolled during active disease.

CDR3 DNA sequence: TGTGCCAGTAGTCCTTCATTCGGGACAGCTGCTAACTATGGCTACACCTTC. It yields the protein CASSPSFGTAANYGYTF. The chain has TRBV19 and TRBJ1-2, with 7 nucleotides matching TRBD1. Germline CDR1 and CDR2: LNHDA and SQIVND (reference sequence). The CDR3 length is 17 residues. After removal of 5 bases from V and 0 bases from J, the junction contained 12 bases not matched to a gene.